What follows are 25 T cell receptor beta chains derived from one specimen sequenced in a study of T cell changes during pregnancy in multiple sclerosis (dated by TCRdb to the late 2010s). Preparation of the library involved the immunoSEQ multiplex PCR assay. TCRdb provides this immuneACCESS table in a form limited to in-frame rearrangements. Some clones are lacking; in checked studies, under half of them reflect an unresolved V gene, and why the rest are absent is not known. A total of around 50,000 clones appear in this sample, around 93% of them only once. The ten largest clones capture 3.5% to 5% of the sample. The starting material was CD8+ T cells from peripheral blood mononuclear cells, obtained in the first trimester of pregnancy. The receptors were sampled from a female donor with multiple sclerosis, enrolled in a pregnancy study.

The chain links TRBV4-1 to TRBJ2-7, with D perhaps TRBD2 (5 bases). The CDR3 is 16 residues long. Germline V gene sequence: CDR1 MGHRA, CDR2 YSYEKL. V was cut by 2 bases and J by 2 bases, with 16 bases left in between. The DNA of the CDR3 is TGCGCCAGCAGCCAACGGGGAACCCCCAAAGCCTACGAGCAGTACTTC. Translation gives CASSQRGTPKAYEQYF.

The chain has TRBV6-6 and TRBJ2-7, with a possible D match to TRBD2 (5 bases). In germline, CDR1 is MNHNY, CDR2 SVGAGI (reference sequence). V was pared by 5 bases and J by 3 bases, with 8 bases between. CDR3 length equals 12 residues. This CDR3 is CASSAGNYEQYF. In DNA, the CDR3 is TGTGCCAGCAGTGCCGGGAACTACGAGCAGTACTTC.

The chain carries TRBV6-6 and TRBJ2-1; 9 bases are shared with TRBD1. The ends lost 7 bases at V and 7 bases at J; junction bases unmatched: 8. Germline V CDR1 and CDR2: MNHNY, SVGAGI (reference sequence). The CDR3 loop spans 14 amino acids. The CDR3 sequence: CASTPGQGVNEQFF. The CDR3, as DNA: TGTGCCAGCACTCCGGGACAGGGTGTGAATGAGCAGTTCTTC.

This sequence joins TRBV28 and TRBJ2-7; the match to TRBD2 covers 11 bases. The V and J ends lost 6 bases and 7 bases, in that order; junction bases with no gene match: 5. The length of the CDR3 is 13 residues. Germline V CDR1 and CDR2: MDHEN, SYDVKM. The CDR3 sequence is CASRLGTSGEQYF. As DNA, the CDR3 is TGTGCCAGCAGGTTGGGGACTAGCGGAGAGCAGTACTTC. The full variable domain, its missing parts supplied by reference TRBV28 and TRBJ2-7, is DVKVTQSSRYLVKRTGEKVFLECVQDMDHENMFWYRQDPGLGLRLIYFSYDVKMKEKGDIPEGYSVSREKKERFSLILESASTNQTSMYLCASRLGTSGEQYFGPGTRLTVT.

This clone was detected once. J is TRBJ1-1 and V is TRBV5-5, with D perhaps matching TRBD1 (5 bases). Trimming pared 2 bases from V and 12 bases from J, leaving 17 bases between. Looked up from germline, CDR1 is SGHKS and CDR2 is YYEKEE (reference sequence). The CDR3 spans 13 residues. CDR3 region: CASSFSARGGTFF. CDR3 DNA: TGTGCCAGCAGCTTTAGTGCTAGGGGAGGAACTTTCTTT.

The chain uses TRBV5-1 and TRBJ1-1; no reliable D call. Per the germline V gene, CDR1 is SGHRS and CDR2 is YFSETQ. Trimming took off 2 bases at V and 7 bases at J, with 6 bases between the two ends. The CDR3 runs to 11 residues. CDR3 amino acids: CASSFAGEAFF. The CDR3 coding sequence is TGCGCCAGCAGCTTCGCAGGTGAAGCTTTCTTT. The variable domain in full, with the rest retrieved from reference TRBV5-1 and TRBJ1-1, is KAGVTQTPRYLIKTRGQQVTLSCSPISGHRSVSWYQQTPGQGLQFLFEYFSETQRNKGNFPGRFSGRQFSNSRSEMNVSTLELGDSALYLCASSFAGEAFFGQGTRLTVV.

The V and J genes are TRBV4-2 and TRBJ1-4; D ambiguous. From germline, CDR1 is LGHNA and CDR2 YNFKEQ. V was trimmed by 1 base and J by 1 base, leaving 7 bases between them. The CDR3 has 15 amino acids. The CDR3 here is CASSQGAQTNEKLFF. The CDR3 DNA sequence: TGTGCCAGCAGCCAAGGGGCCCAAACTAATGAAAAACTGTTTTTT.

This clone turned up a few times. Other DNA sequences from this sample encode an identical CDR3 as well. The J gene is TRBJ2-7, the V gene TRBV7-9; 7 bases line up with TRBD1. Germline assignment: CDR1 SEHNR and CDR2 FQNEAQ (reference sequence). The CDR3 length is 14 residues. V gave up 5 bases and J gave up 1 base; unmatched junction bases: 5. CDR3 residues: CASSPSDRSYEQYF. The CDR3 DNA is TGTGCCAGCAGCCCCTCGGACAGGTCCTACGAGCAGTACTTC.

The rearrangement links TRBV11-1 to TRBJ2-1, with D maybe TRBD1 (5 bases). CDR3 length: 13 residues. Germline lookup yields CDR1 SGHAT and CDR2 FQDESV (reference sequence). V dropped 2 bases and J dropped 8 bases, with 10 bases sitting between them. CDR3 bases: TGTGCCAGCAGCTTAAGGCAGGGCGATGAGCAGTTCTTC. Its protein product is CASSLRQGDEQFF.

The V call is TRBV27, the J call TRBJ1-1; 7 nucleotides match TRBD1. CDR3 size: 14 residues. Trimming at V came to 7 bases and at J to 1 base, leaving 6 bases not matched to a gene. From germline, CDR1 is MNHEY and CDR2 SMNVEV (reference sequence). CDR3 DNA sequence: TGTGCCAGCACCCATCAGGGGGGGAACACTGAAGCTTTCTTT. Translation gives CASTHQGGNTEAFF.

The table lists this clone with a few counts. The CDR3 bases are TGTGCCAGCAGCCCCAGAAGGGGCACGGACACAGATACGCAGTATTTT. This gives the protein CASSPRRGTDTDTQYF. The V call is TRBV28, the J call TRBJ2-3, with D possibly TRBD1 on 5 matching bases. This CDR3 spans 16 amino acids. V dropped 6 bases and J dropped 2 bases, with 18 bases sitting between them. Germline CDR1 and CDR2: MDHEN and SYDVKM. The full variable domain, in which reference TRBV28 and TRBJ2-3 provide the parts outside the CDR3, is DVKVTQSSRYLVKRTGEKVFLECVQDMDHENMFWYRQDPGLGLRLIYFSYDVKMKEKGDIPEGYSVSREKKERFSLILESASTNQTSMYLCASSPRRGTDTDTQYFGPGTRLTVL.

The CDR3 here is CASSQAYFTEQFF. The CDR3, as DNA: TGTGCCAGCAGCCAAGCCTATTTCACTGAGCAGTTCTTC. The chain joins TRBV14 to TRBJ2-1; D remains ambiguous. Trimming cost V 1 base and J 9 bases, with 10 bases left between them. CDR1 is SGHDN and CDR2 is FVKESK in the germline V gene. The CDR3 is made up of 13 amino acids.

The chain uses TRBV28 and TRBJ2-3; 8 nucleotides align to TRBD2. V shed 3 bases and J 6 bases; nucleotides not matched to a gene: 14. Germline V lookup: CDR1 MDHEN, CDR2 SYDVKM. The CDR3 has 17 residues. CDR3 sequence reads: CASSFGRLAILADTQYF. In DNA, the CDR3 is TGTGCCAGCAGTTTTGGCCGACTAGCGATCCTTGCCGATACGCAGTATTTT.

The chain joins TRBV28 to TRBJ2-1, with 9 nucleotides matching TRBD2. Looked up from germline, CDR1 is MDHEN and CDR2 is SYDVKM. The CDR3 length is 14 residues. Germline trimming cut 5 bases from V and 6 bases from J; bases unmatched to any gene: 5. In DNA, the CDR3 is TGTGCCAGCAGTCCTAGCGGGAACCCCAATGAGCAGTTCTTC. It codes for CASSPSGNPNEQFF. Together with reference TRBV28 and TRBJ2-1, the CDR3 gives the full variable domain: DVKVTQSSRYLVKRTGEKVFLECVQDMDHENMFWYRQDPGLGLRLIYFSYDVKMKEKGDIPEGYSVSREKKERFSLILESASTNQTSMYLCASSPSGNPNEQFFGPGTRLTVL.

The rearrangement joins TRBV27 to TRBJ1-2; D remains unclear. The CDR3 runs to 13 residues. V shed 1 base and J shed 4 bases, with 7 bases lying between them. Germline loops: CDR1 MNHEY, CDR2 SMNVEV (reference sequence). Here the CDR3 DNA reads TGTGCCAGCAGTTTATGGGCTGGCTATGGCTACACCTTC. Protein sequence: CASSLWAGYGYTF.

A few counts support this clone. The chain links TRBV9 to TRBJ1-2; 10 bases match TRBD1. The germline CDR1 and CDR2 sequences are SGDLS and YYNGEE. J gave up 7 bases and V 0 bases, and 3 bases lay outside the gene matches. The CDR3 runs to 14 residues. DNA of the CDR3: TGTGCCAGCAGCGTAGGAGGGACAGGGGTTGGCTACACCTTC. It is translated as CASSVGGTGVGYTF.

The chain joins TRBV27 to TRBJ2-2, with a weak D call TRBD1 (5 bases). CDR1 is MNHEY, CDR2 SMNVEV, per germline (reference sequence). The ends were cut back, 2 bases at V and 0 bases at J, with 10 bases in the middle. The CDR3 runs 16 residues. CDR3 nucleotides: TGTGCCAGCAGTTTAGGGGCCTATGCGAACACCGGGGAGCTGTTTTTT. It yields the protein CASSLGAYANTGELFF.

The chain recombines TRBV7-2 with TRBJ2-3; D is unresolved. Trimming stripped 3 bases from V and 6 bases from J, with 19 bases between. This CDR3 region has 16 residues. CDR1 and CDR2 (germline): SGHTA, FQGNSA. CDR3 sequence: CASSFGPIAHRDTQYF. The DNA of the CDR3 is TGTGCCAGCAGCTTTGGCCCAATAGCCCATCGGGATACGCAGTATTTT.

CDR3 sequence reads: CASSQVGGMNTEAFF. The CDR3 nucleotides read TGCGCCAGCAGCCAAGTGGGAGGGATGAACACTGAAGCTTTCTTT. This chain connects TRBV4-1 to TRBJ1-1; D is unclear. V was trimmed by 1 base and J by 0 bases, leaving 9 bases between them. The CDR3 is 15 residues long. The germline V gene encodes CDR1 MGHRA and CDR2 YSYEKL.

For the CDR3, the DNA is TGTGCCAGCAGCACACGGGACAGGGGGCTTAGCAATCAGCCCCAGCATTTT. This translates into CASSTRDRGLSNQPQHF. The chain joins TRBV7-8 to TRBJ1-5; 12 bases agree with TRBD1. Looked up from germline, CDR1 is SGHVS and CDR2 is FQNEAQ. The ends lost 5 bases at V and 0 bases at J; junction bases unmatched: 5. The CDR3 sequence is 17 residues long.

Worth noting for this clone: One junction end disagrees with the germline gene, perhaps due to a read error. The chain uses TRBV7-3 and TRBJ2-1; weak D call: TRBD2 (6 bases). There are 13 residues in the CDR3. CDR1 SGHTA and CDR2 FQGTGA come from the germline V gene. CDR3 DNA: TGTGCCAGCAGCGGGGACTCCTTCAATGAGCAGTTCTTC. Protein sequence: CASSGDSFNEQFF.

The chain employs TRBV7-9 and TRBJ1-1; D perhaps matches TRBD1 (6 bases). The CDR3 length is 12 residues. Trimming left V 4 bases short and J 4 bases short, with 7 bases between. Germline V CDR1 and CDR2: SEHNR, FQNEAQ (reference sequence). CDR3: CASSWGPTEAFF. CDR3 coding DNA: TGTGCCAGCAGCTGGGGGCCCACTGAAGCTTTCTTT.

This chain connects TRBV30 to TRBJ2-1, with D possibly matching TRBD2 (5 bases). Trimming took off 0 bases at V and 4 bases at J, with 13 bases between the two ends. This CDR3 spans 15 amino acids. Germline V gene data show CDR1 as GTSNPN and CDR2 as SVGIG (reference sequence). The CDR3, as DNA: TGTGCCTGGAGTGTATCTATTGAGGGATACAATGAGCAGTTCTTC. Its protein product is CAWSVSIEGYNEQFF.

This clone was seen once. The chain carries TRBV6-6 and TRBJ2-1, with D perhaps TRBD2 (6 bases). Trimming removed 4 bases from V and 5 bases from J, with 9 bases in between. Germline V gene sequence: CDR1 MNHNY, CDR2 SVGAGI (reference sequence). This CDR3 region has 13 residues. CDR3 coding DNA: TGTGCCAGCAGTTCCGGGAGTAACAATGAGCAGTTCTTC. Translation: CASSSGSNNEQFF.

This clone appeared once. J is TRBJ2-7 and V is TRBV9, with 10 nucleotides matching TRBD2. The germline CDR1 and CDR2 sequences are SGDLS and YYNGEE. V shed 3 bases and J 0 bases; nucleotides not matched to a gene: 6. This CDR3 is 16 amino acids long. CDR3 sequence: CASSEGSGGDSYEQYF. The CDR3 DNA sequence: TGTGCCAGCAGCGAGGGAAGCGGGGGGGACTCCTACGAGCAGTACTTC.